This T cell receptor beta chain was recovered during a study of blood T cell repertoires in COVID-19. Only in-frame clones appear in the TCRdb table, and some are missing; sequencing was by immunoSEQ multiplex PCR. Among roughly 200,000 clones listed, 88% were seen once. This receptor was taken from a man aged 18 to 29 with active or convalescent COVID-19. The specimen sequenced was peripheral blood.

CDR3: CASSPQGQYGYTF. CDR3 DNA sequence: TGTGCCAGCAGTCCCCAGGGGCAATATGGCTACACCTTC. This chain connects TRBV7-2 to TRBJ1-2; a possible D gene is TRBD1 (6 bases). Germline V gives CDR1 SGHTA, CDR2 FQGNSA. This CDR3 has 13 residues. Trimming removed 6 bases at V and 5 bases at J, with 13 bases between.